These T cell receptor beta chains were read from a single sample in a study of shared clonotypes between healthy human individuals. Assay used: immunoSEQ multiplex PCR; TCRdb lists only in-frame clones, some missing. Counted here are about 1 million clones, more than 65% occurring once; the ten biggest clones make up around 1.5%. Sequencing input: memory CD4+ T cells sorted from blood. These receptors all come from a man aged 18 to 30 in good health. CDR3s include the opening cysteine and the closing phenylalanine or tryptophan. Fields, in order: V gene, D gene, clone size, J gene, CDR3 DNA, CDR3 protein. The D gene is left open where the match is weak. Rows give clone size only sometimes, using once, few, many, or a class for an expanded clone.

TRBV7-8	NA	NA	TRBJ1-1	TGTGCCAGCAGCTTAACTCACAGTCAGAACACTGAAGCTTTCTTT	CASSLTHSQNTEAFF
TRBV5-1	NA	NA	TRBJ1-1	TGCGCCAGCAGCTTGGACCGGGGACTGAACACTGAAGCTTTCTTT	CASSLDRGLNTEAFF
TRBV19	NA	NA	TRBJ1-5	TGTGCCAGTAGACGGGAAGACTATAGCAATCAGCCCCAGCATTTT	CASRREDYSNQPQHF
TRBV5-4	NA	few	TRBJ1-1	TGTGCCAGCAGCTTGGCCCAGGCCCGAGTGATAGCTTTCTTT	CASSLAQARVIAFF
TRBV9	NA	NA	TRBJ1-6	TGTGCCAGCAGCGTCAGGGTAGGAAATTCACCCCTCCACTTT	CASSVRVGNSPLHF
TRBV7-9	TRBD1	NA	TRBJ1-5	TGTGCCAGCAGCCAGACAGGGGGAAGCAATCAGCCCCAGCATTTT	CASSQTGGSNQPQHF
TRBV7-2	NA	NA	TRBJ2-3	TGTGCCAGCAGCTTGAGTCGTCTCGATACGCAGTATTTT	CASSLSRLDTQYF
TRBV5-1	TRBD1	few	TRBJ1-1	TGCGCCAGCAGCGAGACCGGGACAGGAGGCATGAAGAACACTGAAGCTTTCTTT	CASSETGTGGMKNTEAFF
TRBV5-6	NA	NA	TRBJ2-3	TGTGCCAGCAGCGACCAGTCTAGCACAGATACGCAGTATTTT	CASSDQSSTDTQYF
TRBV18	NA	NA	TRBJ1-1	TGTGCCAGCTCACCTCGGGATGAAGCTTTCTTT	CASSPRDEAFF
TRBV6-5	NA	NA	TRBJ2-7	TGTGCCAGCAGCTCACTAGTGAAGGCGGGGAAGCAGTACTTC	CASSSLVKAGKQYF
TRBV4-2	NA	NA	TRBJ2-3	TGTGCCAGCAGCCAAGGAGTGCCAATCGCCCCAGATACGCAGTATTTT	CASSQGVPIAPDTQYF
TRBV20-1	NA	NA	TRBJ2-1	TGCAGTGCCCTGGGTGATGAGCAGTTCTTC	CSALGDEQFF
TRBV10-3	NA	NA	TRBJ1-5	TGTGCCACCCTGGGGCAGGGTCCTTGGGGACAGCCCCAGCATTTT	CATLGQGPWGQPQHF
TRBV10-3	TRBD2	NA	TRBJ2-1	TGTGCCAGTAGCCTAGCGGGAGATCAGGGTGAGCAGTTCTTC	CASSLAGDQGEQFF
TRBV10-3	NA	NA	TRBJ2-1	TGTGCCATCAGTGAAGGCGGTGAGCAGTTCTTC	CAISEGGEQFF